The 21 T cell receptor beta chains given below trace back to one sample, sequenced in a study of identical twins. MiXCR, applied by TCRdb to the 5' RACE reads, yields one record per CDR3 protein. This sample yields some 1,700,000 distinct CDR3 sequences, of which roughly 35% are seen a single time; approximately 0.29% belongs to the top ten. Input material: cord blood. These receptors all stem from a newborn girl in good health.

The chain is built from TRBV10-1 and TRBJ2-6; possibly TRBD1 for D (6 bases). Germline V gene sequence: CDR1 WNHNN, CDR2 SYGVQD (reference sequence). This CDR3 comprises 16 residues. The V gene lost 5 bases and the J gene lost 2 bases, with 13 bases spanning the gap. CDR3 DNA sequence: TGCGCCAGCAGTAAAGGGACACTTACTGGGGCCAACGTCCTGACTTTC. Its protein product is CASSKGTLTGANVLTF.

This clonotype appeared a few times. The CDR3 protein is CATSRDPTSGRGEQFF. CDR3 bases: TGTGCCACCAGCAGAGATCCGACTAGCGGGAGGGGTGAGCAGTTCTTC. The rearrangement links TRBV15 to TRBJ2-1; 14 nucleotides agree with TRBD2. The trim removed 0 bases at V and 9 bases at J, leaving 4 bases unmatched. CDR3 length: 16 residues. Germline values: CDR1 LNHNV, CDR2 YYDKDF (reference sequence).

This chain links TRBV20-1 with TRBJ2-1; 7 bases fit TRBD2. With V trimmed by 1 base and J by 4 bases, 4 bases remained unmatched. The CDR3 sequence is 14 residues long. Germline V gene sequence: CDR1 DFQATT, CDR2 SNEGSKA (reference sequence). The CDR3 coding sequence is TGCAGTGCTAGAGCCCCTAGCGGATACAATGAGCAGTTCTTC. Translation gives CSARAPSGYNEQFF.

V is TRBV12-3 or TRBV12-4 and J is TRBJ2-1; D is perhaps TRBD2 (5 bases). This CDR3 is 18 amino acids long. Trimming removed 5 bases at V and 0 bases at J, with 20 bases between. This CDR3 reads CASSETLNTGSSYNEQFF. CDR3 DNA sequence: TGTGCCAGCAGTGAGACCCTAAATACTGGGAGCTCCTACAATGAGCAGTTCTTC.

This clonotype has just a few counts. The V gene is TRBV20-1, the J gene TRBJ1-1; D perhaps matches TRBD1 (6 bases). Trimming left V 1 base short and J 5 bases short, with 11 bases between. This CDR3 has 13 residues. Germline V gene sequence: CDR1 DFQATT, CDR2 SNEGSKA (reference sequence). In DNA, the CDR3 is TGCAGTGCTAGAGTTTCCAGGGGAACTGAAGCTTTCTTT. Its protein is CSARVSRGTEAFF.

A note on this clonotype: The junction departs from germline at one end; a sequencing error may be responsible. This chain links TRBV5-1 with TRBJ1-4, with D unclear. The germline CDR1 and CDR2 sequences are SGHRS and YFSETQ. The CDR3 has 12 residues. The DNA for the CDR3 is TGCGCCAGCAGCGACCCTAATGAAAGACTGTTTTTT. Protein sequence: CASSDPNERLFF. Using reference TRBV5-1 and TRBJ1-4 for the parts outside the CDR3, the full variable domain is KAGVTQTPRYLIKTRGQQVTLSCSPISGHRSVSWYQQTPGQGLQFLFEYFSETQRNKGNFPGRFSGRQFSNSRSEMNVSTLELGDSALYLCASSDPNERLFFGSGTQLSVL.

This clonotype was recorded only once. The genes are TRBV4-1 and TRBJ2-1; D is unresolved. The CDR3 has 14 residues. V was cut by 2 bases and J by 9 bases, with 14 bases left in between. CDR1 MGHRA and CDR2 YSYEKL come from the germline V gene. DNA of the CDR3: TGCGCCAGCAGCCAACCAAAGGTCCGCGCTGAGCAGTTCTTC. Translating gives CASSQPKVRAEQFF.

The gene calls are TRBV20-1 and TRBJ2-3, with D perhaps TRBD1 (6 bases). Germline V lookup: CDR1 DFQATT, CDR2 SNEGSKA (reference sequence). The CDR3 loop spans 16 amino acids. V was shortened by 1 base and J by 2 bases, with 16 bases between the two germline ends. CDR3 coding DNA: TGCAGTGCTAGAGGTTTGAGGGCAGGGGCCACAGATACGCAGTATTTT. As protein: CSARGLRAGATDTQYF.

This clonotype has ten or more counts. This sequence joins TRBV3-1 and TRBJ2-7, with a weak D call TRBD2 (5 bases). Germline V gives CDR1 LGHDT, CDR2 YNNKEL (reference sequence). CDR3 size: 14 residues. Trimming removed 0 bases from V and 3 bases from J, with 9 bases in between. As DNA, the CDR3 is TGTGCCAGCAGCCAAGAACCGGGGAGCTACGAGCAGTACTTC. This translates into CASSQEPGSYEQYF.

A few counts support this clonotype. For the CDR3, the DNA is TGCAGTGCACCCCTAGGTACTAGCGGATACAATGAGCAGTTCTTC. This codes for CSAPLGTSGYNEQFF. The gene calls are TRBV20-1 and TRBJ2-1; the match to TRBD2 covers 8 bases. Trimming cost V 6 bases and J 4 bases; bases outside gene matches: 11. The length of the CDR3 is 15 residues. Germline CDR1 DFQATT, CDR2 SNEGSKA (reference sequence).

This clonotype was recorded a few times. The V and J genes are TRBV20-1 and TRBJ1-5; a possible D gene is TRBD1 (5 bases). This CDR3 region has 13 residues. The V end was cut by 3 bases, the J end by 14 bases, with 20 bases between. The germline V gene encodes CDR1 DFQATT and CDR2 SNEGSKA (reference sequence). CDR3 DNA: TGCAGTGCTAGGGGGACTCCCCGGGACCCGAAGCATTTT. It is translated as CSARGTPRDPKHF.

The chain has TRBV28 and TRBJ2-1, with TRBD2 as a possible D gene (6 bases). Germline lookup yields CDR1 MDHEN and CDR2 SYDVKM. CDR3 length: 15 residues. With 5 bases removed from V and 3 bases from J, the gap between germline ends came to 14 bases. CDR3 loop: CASSLLPGVYNEQFF. The CDR3 region has the DNA TGTGCCAGCAGTCTACTTCCGGGAGTCTACAATGAGCAGTTCTTC.

A word on this clonotype: The limits of the CDR3 on the DNA are not certain, so only TCRdb's listed CDR3 is given. The rearrangement uses TRBV12-1 and TRBJ2-3. TRBV12-1 is designated a pseudogene. The CDR3 extends over 14 residues, inclusive of both ends. CDR3 sequence reads: CASSFGVGTDTQYF.

The chain combines TRBV5-1 with TRBJ2-4, with TRBD1 identical over 7 bases. CDR1 and CDR2 (germline): SGHRS, YFSETQ. The CDR3 covers 14 residues. Trimming at V came to 3 bases and at J to 13 bases, leaving 13 bases not matched to a gene. The CDR3 region is CASSSGQTPWEQYF. The CDR3 DNA reads as TGCGCCAGCAGCTCGGGACAGACCCCTTGGGAGCAGTACTTC. The variable domain in full, with the rest retrieved from reference TRBV5-1 and TRBJ2-4, is KAGVTQTPRYLIKTRGQQVTLSCSPISGHRSVSWYQQTPGQGLQFLFEYFSETQRNKGNFPGRFSGRQFSNSRSEMNVSTLELGDSALYLCASSSGQTPWEQYFGAGTRLSVL.

The count of this clonotype is one. DNA of the CDR3: TGTGCCAGCAGCAAATGGGGACGGAACACCGGGGAGCTGTTTTTT. Translating gives CASSKWGRNTGELFF. This sequence joins TRBV21-1 and TRBJ2-2; the DNA was not compared with TRBD1, the D call given in the table. TRBV21-1 is termed a pseudogene. CDR3 length equals 15 residues.

Worth noting for this clonotype: One end of the junction is discordant with germline, which a read error may explain. The chain recombines TRBV7-9 with TRBJ1-5; no firm D call. This CDR3 spans 13 amino acids. CDR1 and CDR2 from the germline V gene are SEHNR and FQNEAQ (reference sequence). CDR3 bases: TGTGCCAGCAGATTAGGAGGTAATCAGCCCCAGCATTTT. It yields the protein CASRLGGNQPQHF.

This chain joins TRBV18 and TRBJ1-1, with D tentatively TRBD1 (5 bases). Germline lookup yields CDR1 KGHSH and CDR2 LQKENI. V was shortened by 5 bases and J by 1 base, with 17 bases between the two germline ends. The CDR3 has 16 residues. This CDR3 reads CASSNRIGEGNTEAFF. CDR3 nucleotide sequence: TGTGCCAGCTCAAACAGGATAGGGGAGGGGAACACTGAAGCTTTCTTT.

J is TRBJ2-1 and V is TRBV20-1; tentatively, D is TRBD2 (7 bases). The V gene lost 4 bases and the J gene lost 10 bases, with 17 bases spanning the gap. This CDR3 comprises 13 residues. Germline V gene lookup returns CDR1 DFQATT and CDR2 SNEGSKA (reference sequence). The CDR3 nucleotides read TGCAGTGCTAAGGGGGGGAGTCGCTACGAGCAGTTCTTC. Residues: CSAKGGSRYEQFF.

This clonotype was seen only a few times. CDR3 sequence: CASRAGTSYNEQYF. Here the CDR3 DNA reads TGTGCCAGCAGAGCCGGGACTAGCTACAATGAGCAGTACTTC. This chain joins TRBV5-4 and TRBJ2-7; 9 bases agree with TRBD2. The V gene end was trimmed by 5 bases and the J gene end by 7 bases; junction bases not matched to a gene: 10. The CDR3 length is 14 residues. Per germline, CDR1 SGHNT and CDR2 YYREEE (reference sequence).

The chain is built from TRBV5-1 and TRBJ1-1; TRBD1 agrees at 10 bases. CDR3 size: 17 residues. Trimming took 0 bases from V and 0 from J; bases not matched to a gene: 5. Germline loops: CDR1 SGHRS, CDR2 YFSETQ. CDR3 nucleotide sequence: TGCGCCAGCAGCTTGGCGGGACAGGGGCCTATGAACACTGAAGCTTTCTTT. Translation gives CASSLAGQGPMNTEAFF.

The V and J genes are TRBV4-2 and TRBJ2-3; 7 nucleotides agree with TRBD1. V was clipped by 1 base and J by 6 bases; unmatched bases: 10. This CDR3 comprises 16 residues. The V gene's germline CDR1 is LGHNA and CDR2 YNFKEQ. As DNA, the CDR3 is TGTGCCAGCAGCCAAGCCACAGGGGCTCAGTACGATACGCAGTATTTT. Translating it yields CASSQATGAQYDTQYF.